One and the same sample provided the 5 T cell receptor beta chains below, sequenced in a study of blood T cells in healthy people across ages. PCR was performed a second time for about 6 to 12 cycles using a sample-barcoded 5' primer and a J-beta primer mix. MiXCR, applied by TCRdb to the 5' RACE reads, yields one record per CDR3 protein. The sample comprises over a million distinct CDR3 sequences, approximately 40% of which are singletons, and roughly 7.9% rests with the top ten. The specimen was blood. The receptors derive from a woman aged 18-29 years in good health.

This chain links TRBV7-8 with TRBJ2-7; no clear D. From germline, CDR1 is SGHVS and CDR2 FQNEAQ. The CDR3 is 13 residues long. V was clipped by 2 bases and J by 3 bases, with 8 bases between them. The CDR3 loop reads CASSLSEYYEQYF. The CDR3, as DNA: TGTGCCAGCAGCTTAAGCGAGTACTACGAGCAGTACTTC.

This chain uses TRBV20-1 with TRBJ1-4; tentative D call: TRBD1 (5 bases). The V gene lost 5 bases and the J gene lost 5 bases, with 12 bases spanning the gap. Germline-derived CDR1 and CDR2 are DFQATT and SNEGSKA (reference sequence). There are 13 residues in the CDR3. The CDR3 DNA is TGCAGTGCTCAAAGGGACGGGAATGAAAAACTGTTTTTT. Translation gives CSAQRDGNEKLFF.

The rearrangement uses TRBV2 and TRBJ1-1; D is ambiguous. The CDR3 contains 13 residues. Trimming took off 4 bases at V and 6 bases at J, with 12 bases between the two ends. Per germline, CDR1 SNHLY and CDR2 FYNNEI. CDR3 protein: CASSVEQSSEAFF. CDR3 bases: TGTGCCAGCAGTGTAGAACAGTCGTCTGAAGCTTTCTTT.

This clonotype was seen once. J is TRBJ2-4 and V is TRBV7-8, with D possibly matching TRBD1 (6 bases). The J call may not be correct, given that the DNA end is closer to TRBJ2-7. The CDR3 consists of 14 residues. Germline V gene data show CDR1 as SGHVS and CDR2 as FQNEAQ. The CDR3 sequence is CASSLMAGAAEQYF. The CDR3 coding sequence is TGTGCCAGCAGCTTAATGGCAGGGGCGGCCGAGCAGTACTTC.

This clonotype showed up just a few times. This rearrangement joins TRBV6-2 or TRBV6-3 to TRBJ2-7; D gene unclear. CDR3 length equals 17 residues. The ends were cut back, 3 bases at V and 0 bases at J, with 18 bases in the middle. Germline V gene sequence: CDR1 MNHEY, CDR2 SVGEGT. CDR3 residues: CASSYLAARTSSYEQYF. The CDR3 DNA reads as TGTGCCAGCAGTTATTTGGCAGCCCGTACAAGCTCCTACGAGCAGTACTTC.